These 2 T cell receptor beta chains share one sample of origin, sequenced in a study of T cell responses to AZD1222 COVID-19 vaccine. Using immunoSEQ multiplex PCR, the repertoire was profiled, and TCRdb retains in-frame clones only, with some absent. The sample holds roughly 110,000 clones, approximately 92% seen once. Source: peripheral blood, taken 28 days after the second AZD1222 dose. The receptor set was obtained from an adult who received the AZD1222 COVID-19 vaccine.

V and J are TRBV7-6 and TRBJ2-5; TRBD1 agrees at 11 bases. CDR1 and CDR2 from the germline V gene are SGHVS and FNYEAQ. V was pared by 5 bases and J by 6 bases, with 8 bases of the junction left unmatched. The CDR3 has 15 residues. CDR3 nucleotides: TGTGCCAGCAGCCAAGGACAGGGGGCGGGAAAGACCCAGTACTTC. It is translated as CASSQGQGAGKTQYF. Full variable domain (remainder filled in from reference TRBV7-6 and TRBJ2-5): GAGVSQSPRYKVTKRGQDVALRCDPISGHVSLYWYRQALGQGPEFLTYFNYEAQQDKSGLPNDRFSAERPEGSISTLTIQRTEQRDSAMYRCASSQGQGAGKTQYFGPGTRLLVL.

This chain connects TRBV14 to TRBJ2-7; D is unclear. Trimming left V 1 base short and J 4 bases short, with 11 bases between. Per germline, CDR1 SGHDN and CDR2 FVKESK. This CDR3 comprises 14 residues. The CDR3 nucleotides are TGTGCCAGCAGCCAAGTGTCTAGTCAGTACGAGCAGTACTTC. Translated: CASSQVSSQYEQYF.